The rows below give T cell receptor beta chains drawn from one sample of a study of cytotoxic CD8 clonotypes in ibrutinib-treated CLL. Libraries were prepared by immunoSEQ multiplex PCR; TCRdb keeps only in-frame clonotypes and omits some of them. The sample gives fewer than 90,000 clones, more than 60% of which show up once; 4.5% to 6% is in the top ten. Sequenced here: PBMCs, sampled after 12 months of ibrutinib treatment. The receptors were gathered from a human donor with chronic lymphocytic leukemia. The CDR3 runs from the conserved cysteine through the conserved F or W. The order of the fields is V gene, J gene, CDR3 protein.

TRBV30	TRBJ2-3	CACYPGADVTQYF
TRBV29-1	TRBJ2-2	CSARRGTTGELFF
TRBV5-1	TRBJ2-7	CASSSTPRRASGIYEQYF
TRBV27	TRBJ2-3	CASSLSPTSTDTQYF
TRBV28	TRBJ2-5	CASTESQETQYF
TRBV19	NA	CASSKDSNQPQYF
TRBV7-2	TRBJ1-3	CASSPGRQVRGNTIYF
TRBV11-1	TRBJ1-1	CASSSRGNTEAFF
TRBV6-5	TRBJ1-2	CASSPYKTGYGYTF
TRBV19	TRBJ1-2	CASSMDGFIYGYTF
TRBV5-1	TRBJ1-1	CASSLYRSGVDEAFF
TRBV5-4	TRBJ2-1	CASSFSQTSGGTVFNEQFF
TRBV11-2	TRBJ1-6	CASSKYRGGSPLHF
TRBV6-6	TRBJ1-2	CASSKTPNYGYTF
TRBV14	TRBJ2-1	CASSQDGGQGWHEQFF
TRBV30	TRBJ2-2	CARSKGTGELFF